The source of this T cell receptor (beta chain) is a study of spatial heterogeneity in lung cancer. Germline-derived CDR1 and CDR2 are MDHEN and SYDVKM. V was clipped by 5 bases and J by 8 bases; unmatched bases: 7. This CDR3 contains 13 residues. This clonotype was picked up many times. This beta chain is an unintended read in a library built for alpha chains; its size means little. This sample's time point: sample taken at primary tumor resection. Frozen PBMC, nontumor lung or tumor provided whole RNA, which was sequenced unsorted. Untreated early-stage non-small cell lung cancer patients, 65 to 90 in total, were the donors. TCRdb used MiXCR to reprocess the 5' RACE reads, holding one entry per CDR3 protein. The sample carries 2,000 or so distinct CDR3 sequences, about 8.2% recorded once.

Specimen: normal lung tissue next to the tumor, collected at surgery. V and J are TRBV28 and TRBJ1-2; TRBD1 agrees at 8 bases. The TCR originated in a male donor with early-stage non-small cell lung cancer. The CDR3 here is CASSRTGPEGYTF. As DNA, the CDR3 is TGTGCCAGCAGTAGGACAGGGCCCGAAGGCTACACCTTC.